Given below is one T cell receptor beta chain in context. Its antigen is not known. It was healthy bone marrow donors who served as donors. This specimen comes from a study of cytomegalovirus exposure and HLA in healthy donors. Regarding the study as a whole: A likely sequencing artifact accounted for one observed cluster of highly shared sequence variants.

Primers: 60 Vbeta forward and 13 Jbeta reverse. Some clones are missing from TCRdb's copy, which holds only in-frame ones; the method was immunoSEQ multiplex PCR. The sample yields some 150,000 clones, 80% seen once. The material sequenced was PBMCs. This TCR was sampled from a young man in good health and CMV-seronegative.

The CDR3 region is CASSFPRTGTSTDTQYF. CDR3 bases: TGTGCCAGCAGCTTCCCCCGGACAGGGACTAGCACAGATACGCAGTATTTT. The chain is built from TRBV7-2 and TRBJ2-3; 8 nucleotides align to TRBD1. The CDR3 spans 17 residues. V trimming: 3 bases; J trimming: 0 bases; junction bases outside the gene matches: 8. Germline V gives CDR1 SGHTA, CDR2 FQGNSA.